Listed below are T cell receptor beta chains from one sample, sequenced in a study of blood T cell repertoires in COVID-19. Clones were read by immunoSEQ multiplex PCR, and TCRdb kept only the in-frame ones, dropping some. Here the sample spans 180,000 or so clones, about nine tenths being singletons. The sample consisted of peripheral blood. The receptors here all came from a man between 35 and 55 years old with acute or convalescent COVID-19. Each CDR3 is given with its conserved first and last residue. A D gene is named only where the DNA matches it firmly. Not every row has a clone size; where given, it reads once, few, many or a size class.

. . TRBJ1-6 TRBV18 TGTGCCAGCTCACCGCAGGGGACGATTAATTCACCCCTCCACTTT CASSPQGTINSPLHF
. TRBD1 TRBJ2-7 TRBV7-9 TGTGCCAGCAGCCGACAGGGGGCAGTCTACGAGCAGTACTTC CASSRQGAVYEQYF
. . TRBJ2-2 TRBV14 TGTGCCAGCAGCCCCCGGCAGGTTTTGAACACCGGGGAGCTGTTTTTT CASSPRQVLNTGELFF
. . TRBJ1-3 TRBV29-1 TGCAGCGTTGCCAAGGGGGACCCTAAAGGGAACACCATATATTTT CSVAKGDPKGNTIYF
. . TRBJ1-5 TRBV6-1 TGTGCCAGCAGTGAACAGGGATCTCAGCCCCAGCATTTT CASSEQGSQPQHF
. . TRBJ1-3 TRBV3-1/TRBV3-2 TGTGCCAGCAGCCAAGCCTTAACAGGCTCTGGAAACACCATATATTTT CASSQALTGSGNTIYF
. TRBD2 TRBJ2-7 TRBV4-2 TGTGCCAGCAGCCAAGGTAGCGGGGGGCCCAACTCCTACGAGCAGTACTTC CASSQGSGGPNSYEQYF
. . TRBJ2-2 TRBV15 TGTGCCACCAGCCCGCGGACAGCGAACACCGGGGAGCTGTTTTTT CATSPRTANTGELFF
. TRBD1 TRBJ2-2 TRBV18 TGTGCCAGCTCACTGGGGACAGACAACACCGGGGAGCTGTTTTTT CASSLGTDNTGELFF
. . TRBJ1-6 TRBV3-1/TRBV3-2 TGTGCCAGCAGCCAAGATAGCGGGACCAGTAATTCACCCCTCCACTTT CASSQDSGTSNSPLHF
few . TRBJ2-7 TRBV18 TGTGCCAGCTCACCACCGAGCTCCTACGAGCAGTACTTC CASSPPSSYEQYF
. TRBD2 TRBJ2-1 TRBV5-1 TGCGCCAGCAGCTCCCTTCGACTAGCCAAGCAGTTCTTC CASSSLRLAKQFF
. . TRBJ1-6 TRBV5-1 TGCGCCAGCAGCCTCGACAGCATCAAAGGGCGAACCTATAATTCACCCCTCCACTTT CASSLDSIKGRTYNSPLHF
. . TRBJ2-5 TRBV5-8 TGTGCCAGCAGCTTGGGAGGTTCAGGGATTCAAGAGACCCAGTACTTC CASSLGGSGIQETQYF
. TRBD1 TRBJ1-2 TRBV5-6 TGTGCCAGCAGCTTGGACAGGGGATTTAACTATGGCTACACCTTC CASSLDRGFNYGYTF
few . TRBJ2-5 TRBV7-8 TGTGCCAGCAGCTTATCATCCAGATTAGAGACCCAGTACTTC CASSLSSRLETQYF
. TRBD2 TRBJ2-5 TRBV7-2 TGTGCCAGCAGCTTAGACAGCGGGGGGGCCCTGGAGACCCAGTACTTC CASSLDSGGALETQYF
. TRBD1 TRBJ2-2 TRBV5-1 TGCGCCAGCAGCTTGGTCCTACAGGGGGCCAGCGGCGGGGAGCTGTTTTTT CASSLVLQGASGGELFF
. TRBD1 TRBJ2-2 TRBV18 TGTGCCAGCTCACCACCGGGGACAGTAAACACCGGGGAGCTGTTTTTT CASSPPGTVNTGELFF